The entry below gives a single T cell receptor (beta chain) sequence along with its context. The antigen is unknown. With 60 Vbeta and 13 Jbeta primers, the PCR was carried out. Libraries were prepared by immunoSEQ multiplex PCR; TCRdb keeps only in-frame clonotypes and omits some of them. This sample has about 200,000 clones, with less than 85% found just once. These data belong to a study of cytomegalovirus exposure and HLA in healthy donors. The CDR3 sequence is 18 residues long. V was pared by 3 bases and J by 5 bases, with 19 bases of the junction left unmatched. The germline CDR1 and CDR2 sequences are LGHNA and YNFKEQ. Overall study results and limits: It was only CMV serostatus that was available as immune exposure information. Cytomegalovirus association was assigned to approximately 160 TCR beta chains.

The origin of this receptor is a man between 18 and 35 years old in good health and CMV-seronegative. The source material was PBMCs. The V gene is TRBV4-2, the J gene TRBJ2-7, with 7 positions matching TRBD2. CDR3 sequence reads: CASSHPLGSGPSFDEQYF. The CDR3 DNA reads TGTGCCAGCAGCCATCCCCTGGGTAGCGGGCCCTCCTTTGACGAGCAGTACTTC.